These 18 T cell receptor beta chains share one sample of origin, sequenced in a study of cytomegalovirus exposure and HLA in healthy donors. TCRdb's copy holds only in-frame clones and misses some; the assay was immunoSEQ multiplex PCR. Of about 100,000 clones listed, about 95% are singletons. The material sequenced was PBMCs. Receptors were obtained from a woman under 30 in good health and CMV-seronegative.

The chain has TRBV14 and TRBJ2-7; TRBD1 aligns across 7 bases. The V gene end was trimmed by 4 bases and the J gene end by 4 bases; junction bases not matched to a gene: 7. From germline, CDR1 is SGHDN and CDR2 FVKESK. The CDR3 is made up of 14 amino acids. CDR3 DNA sequence: TGTGCCAGCAGCCCTTTGACAGGGTGGTACGAGCAGTACTTC. Translated: CASSPLTGWYEQYF.

In this sample, this clone turned up once. The CDR3 loop is CASSRRDYSYEQYF. The CDR3 coding sequence is TGTGCCAGCAGCCGCCGGGACTACTCCTACGAGCAGTACTTC. The V and J genes are TRBV7-8 and TRBJ2-7; TRBD2 aligns across 7 bases. J was trimmed by 0 bases and V by 5 bases; bases with no gene match: 4. The CDR3 has 14 amino acids. Germline-derived CDR1 and CDR2 are SGHVS and FQNEAQ.

The chain links TRBV7-2 to TRBJ1-2, with D possibly matching TRBD1 (5 bases). The CDR3 has 15 amino acids. Trimming took off 2 bases at V and 5 bases at J, with 15 bases between the two ends. The germline gives CDR1 SGHTA, CDR2 FQGNSA. The CDR3 coding sequence is TGTGCCAGCAGCTTATCTACAGGAAATAAATATGGCTACACCTTC. This translates into CASSLSTGNKYGYTF.

The rearrangement uses TRBV5-1 and TRBJ2-1; D not resolved. CDR3 length: 13 residues. The V and J ends lost 4 bases and 9 bases respectively, with 14 bases between them. Per germline, CDR1 SGHRS and CDR2 YFSETQ. The CDR3 nucleotides read TGCGCCAGCAGCAAAGAGGTGATGGGTGAGCAGTTCTTC. As protein: CASSKEVMGEQFF.

The V and J genes are TRBV5-6 and TRBJ1-2; D is unresolved. Germline V gene lookup returns CDR1 SGHDT and CDR2 YYEEEE. CDR3 length equals 12 residues. V shed 6 bases and J shed 4 bases, with 10 bases lying between them. The CDR3 sequence: CASTTSSYGYTF. The CDR3 DNA reads as TGTGCCAGCACCACCTCCAGCTATGGCTACACCTTC. The whole variable domain, remainder taken from reference TRBV5-6 and TRBJ1-2, is DAGVTQSPTHLIKTRGQQVTLRCSPKSGHDTVSWYQQALGQGPQFIFQYYEEEERQRGNFPDRFSGHQFPNYSSELNVNALLLGDSALYLCASTTSSYGYTFGSGTRLTVV.

The chain has TRBV4-1 and TRBJ2-1; 7 nucleotides agree with TRBD2. The CDR3 has 17 amino acids. The V gene's germline CDR1 is MGHRA and CDR2 YSYEKL. V lost 3 bases, J lost 10 bases, and 18 bases stayed unmatched. CDR3 sequence (DNA): TGCGCCAGCAGCCACCCTCGCTCCGGACTAGGGGAATTGGAGCAGTTCTTC. Its translation is CASSHPRSGLGELEQFF.

This chain joins TRBV30 and TRBJ1-5; no definite D call. The CDR3 spans 13 residues. V lost 3 bases to trimming and J lost 2 bases, with 8 bases between them. Germline CDR1 reads GTSNPN; CDR2 reads SVGIG (reference sequence). CDR3 residues: CAWSAGGNQPQHF. The CDR3 DNA reads TGTGCCTGGAGCGCCGGGGGCAATCAGCCCCAGCATTTT.

This clone was counted at least ten times. V is TRBV29-1 and J is TRBJ2-1; unclear D gene. The CDR3 consists of 12 residues. V gave up 4 bases and J gave up 3 bases, with 7 bases separating them. Germline V gives CDR1 SQVTM, CDR2 ANQGSEA. This chain's CDR3 is CSVVRLYNEQFF. The CDR3, as DNA: TGCAGCGTTGTCCGTCTCTACAATGAGCAGTTCTTC.

The chain links TRBV5-1 to TRBJ2-3, with a possible D match to TRBD1 (6 bases). Per germline, CDR1 SGHRS and CDR2 YFSETQ. CDR3 size: 15 residues. The V end lost 4 bases, the J end lost 0 bases, and 12 bases lay between the germline ends. The CDR3 protein is CASSQGHPSTDTQYF. CDR3 coding DNA: TGCGCCAGCAGCCAGGGACACCCAAGCACAGATACGCAGTATTTT.

This chain uses TRBV5-1 with TRBJ1-1, with unresolved D. Trimming removed 7 bases from V and 2 bases from J, with 9 bases in between. Germline V lookup: CDR1 SGHRS, CDR2 YFSETQ. The CDR3 loop spans 12 amino acids. CDR3 protein: CASRWANTEAFF. The CDR3 coding sequence is TGCGCCAGCCGTTGGGCTAACACTGAAGCTTTCTTT.

The chain links TRBV2 to TRBJ1-6; no clear D gene. The CDR3 extends over 15 amino acids. Germline loops: CDR1 SNHLY, CDR2 FYNNEI. The germline V and J ends were trimmed by 10 bases and 6 bases, with 19 bases remaining between them. The CDR3 bases are TGTGCCATCTCGCTCCTGGCAGATACTAATTCACCCCTCCACTTT. This codes for CAISLLADTNSPLHF.

This clone has only one observation. The rearrangement links TRBV5-5 to TRBJ1-5, with 8 bases lining up with TRBD1. The V segment lost 1 base and the J segment 5 bases; nucleotides outside the gene matches: 5. The CDR3 spans 15 residues. Looked up from germline, CDR1 is SGHKS and CDR2 is YYEKEE (reference sequence). The CDR3 region has the DNA TGTGCCAGCAGCTTGCGGACAGGGAGGGATCAGCCCCAGCATTTT. Translation gives CASSLRTGRDQPQHF.

This clone occurred once. The rearrangement joins TRBV4-3 to TRBJ1-5; tentative D call: TRBD1 (5 bases). The germline V gene has CDR1 LGHNA and CDR2 YSLEER. The CDR3 has 15 amino acids. V gave up 1 base and J gave up 4 bases, with 11 bases separating them. CDR3 coding DNA: TGCGCCAGCAGCCAAGTCACAGGTACAAATCAGCCCCAGCATTTT. Protein product: CASSQVTGTNQPQHF.

The rearrangement joins TRBV6-1 to TRBJ2-7, with TRBD2 matching 7 bases. The trim removed 7 bases at V and 0 bases at J, leaving 6 bases unmatched. The CDR3 covers 14 residues. In germline, CDR1 is MNHNS, CDR2 SASEGT. The CDR3 sequence is CASNLAESSYEQYF. The DNA for the CDR3 is TGTGCCAGCAACCTAGCGGAGAGCTCCTACGAGCAGTACTTC.

This rearrangement joins TRBV29-1 to TRBJ2-1, with 7 bases fitting TRBD1. The CDR3 is made up of 16 amino acids. The germline V gene encodes CDR1 SQVTM and CDR2 ANQGSEA. Trimming took 1 base from V and 10 from J; bases not matched to a gene: 16. CDR3 nucleotide sequence: TGCAGCGTTGAAGGGGGGTGGGGCTCTCACAGGGGAGAGCAGTTCTTC. Translating it yields CSVEGGWGSHRGEQFF.

V and J are TRBV30 and TRBJ2-7; D is undetermined. Deletions cut 0 bases from V and 0 bases from J, with 9 bases between. Germline assignment: CDR1 GTSNPN and CDR2 SVGIG (reference sequence). The CDR3 covers 14 residues. DNA for the CDR3: TGTGCCTGGAGTGTAACAGATTTCTCCTACGAGCAGTACTTC. It encodes CAWSVTDFSYEQYF.

A note on this clone: At one end the junction does not follow the germline gene, possibly because of a read error. The chain uses TRBV23-1 and TRBJ1-2; no firm D call. TRBV23-1 is marked as an open reading frame, function uncertain. CDR3 length: 13 residues. CDR3 bases: TGCGCCAGAAGTCAGGAGGCAGTCGAAGGCTACACCTTC. Translation gives CARSQEAVEGYTF.

The chain uses TRBV2 and TRBJ2-3; 12 bases map to TRBD2. This CDR3 has 16 amino acids. Per the germline V gene, CDR1 is SNHLY and CDR2 is FYNNEI. The J segment lost 3 bases and the V segment lost 8 bases, leaving 9 bases of the junction unmatched. The CDR3 DNA reads TGTGCCAGCGAGGCTAGCGGGGGGGCTGAGACAGATACGCAGTATTTT. Protein: CASEASGGAETDTQYF. Variable domain in full (rest from reference TRBV2 and TRBJ2-3): EPEVTQTPSHQVTQMGQEVILRCVPISNHLYFYWYRQILGQKVEFLVSFYNNEISEKSEIFDDQFSVERPDGSNFTLKIRSTKLEDSAMYFCASEASGGAETDTQYFGPGTRLTVL.